Listed here are 32 T cell receptor beta chains from one sample, sequenced in a study of OX40 agonist ivuxolimab in advanced cancers. Clones were sequenced by immunoSEQ multiplex PCR, and TCRdb holds only the in-frame ones, with some missing. The data show 25,000 to 35,000 clones, 84% seen once. Specimen: CD4+ or CD8+ T cells sorted from blood, collected in a trial of the OX40 agonist ivuxolimab. These receptors were obtained from an adult with an advanced solid tumor such as melanoma, head and neck, liver or kidney cancer.

The chain links TRBV7-1 to TRBJ1-1; D uncertain. TRBV7-1 is annotated as an ORF whose role is uncertain. The CDR3 length is 11 residues. V was trimmed by 4 bases and J by 6 bases, leaving 6 bases between them. CDR3 sequence (DNA): TGTGCCAGCAGCTTAGAGCCTGAAGCTTTCTTT. Protein product: CASSLEPEAFF.

The chain is built from TRBV4-1 and TRBJ2-1; TRBD2 agrees at 9 bases. Trimming at V came to 5 bases and at J to 0 bases, leaving 14 bases not matched to a gene. This CDR3 spans 19 amino acids. Germline CDR1 MGHRA, CDR2 YSYEKL. The CDR3 loop is CASSFRLAAYQSSYNEQFF. The DNA for the CDR3 is TGCGCCAGCAGCTTCCGACTAGCGGCATACCAGAGCTCCTACAATGAGCAGTTCTTC.

This sequence joins TRBV10-3 and TRBJ2-1; D might be TRBD2 (5 bases). CDR3 size: 12 residues. Germline-derived CDR1 and CDR2 are ENHRY and SYGVKD. Between the trimmed V and J ends, which lost 6 bases and 13 bases, there was a span of 16 bases. This CDR3 reads CAIRPRGLEQFF. The CDR3 DNA reads as TGTGCCATCAGACCTCGGGGTCTGGAACAGTTCTTC.

This clone was seen a single time. This chain joins TRBV29-1 and TRBJ1-1, with D uncertain. Looked up from germline, CDR1 is SQVTM and CDR2 is ANQGSEA. V gave up 2 bases and J gave up 5 bases, with 18 bases separating them. This CDR3 spans 15 amino acids. The CDR3 nucleotides read TGCAGCGTTGAAAGGCGAAGGGCCGTTTGGACTGAAGCTTTCTTT. Protein product: CSVERRRAVWTEAFF. The entire variable domain, with the rest obtained from reference TRBV29-1 and TRBJ1-1, is as follows: SAVISQKPSRDICQRGTSLTIQCQVDSQVTMMFWYRQQPGQSLTLIATANQGSEATYESGFVIDKFPISRPNLTFSTLTVSNMSPEDSSIYLCSVERRRAVWTEAFFGQGTRLTVV.

This clone was counted between two and nine times. The chain uses TRBV7-9 and TRBJ2-3; D might be TRBD1 (6 bases). The CDR3 runs to 16 residues. Germline CDR1 SEHNR, CDR2 FQNEAQ (reference sequence). Trimming took 10 bases from V and 0 from J, leaving 20 bases between them. The CDR3 region is CATTGQGFWSTDTQYF. The CDR3 bases are TGTGCCACAACAGGGCAGGGGTTTTGGAGCACAGATACGCAGTATTTT.

V is TRBV6-5 and J is TRBJ2-7; perhaps TRBD1 as D (5 bases). CDR1 is MNHEY and CDR2 is SVGAGI in the germline V gene. V lost 4 bases, J lost 9 bases, and 10 bases lay in between. CDR3 length equals 11 residues. The CDR3 DNA is TGTGCCAGCAGTTCCACAGGAAGGCAGTACTTC. The encoded protein is CASSSTGRQYF.

CDR3: CASSPGTGGGYTF. CDR3 sequence (DNA): TGTGCCAGCAGCCCTGGGACAGGCGGGGGCTACACCTTC. This sequence joins TRBV5-4 and TRBJ1-2, with 8 bases identical to TRBD1. The CDR3 runs 13 residues. Trimming cost V 4 bases and J 8 bases; bases outside gene matches: 7. Germline V gene lookup returns CDR1 SGHNT and CDR2 YYREEE (reference sequence).

The chain has TRBV7-9 and TRBJ2-7; 8 bases agree with TRBD2. The length of the CDR3 is 13 residues. The trim removed 4 bases at V and 6 bases at J, leaving 5 bases unmatched. Germline CDR1 and CDR2: SEHNR and FQNEAQ (reference sequence). The CDR3 sequence: CASSSGLAPEQYF. The CDR3, as DNA: TGTGCCAGCAGCTCCGGACTAGCTCCCGAGCAGTACTTC.

The chain's CDR3 is CASSMSSQDYEQYF. The CDR3 DNA follows: TGTGCCAGTAGTATGAGCTCGCAGGACTACGAGCAGTACTTC. V and J are TRBV19 and TRBJ2-7; D unresolved. This CDR3 comprises 14 residues. Germline-derived CDR1 and CDR2 are LNHDA and SQIVND (reference sequence). V was shortened by 3 bases and J by 3 bases, with 12 bases between the two germline ends.

The chain links TRBV5-6 to TRBJ2-3; D is unresolved. Trimming removed 0 bases at V and 10 bases at J, with 9 bases between. This CDR3 is built from 12 residues. Germline CDR1 reads SGHDT; CDR2 reads YYEEEE. As DNA, the CDR3 is TGTGCCAGCAGCTTGGTCGGTATTGCGCAGTATTTT. It codes for CASSLVGIAQYF.

CDR3 in amino acids: CASSLGNEQFF. In DNA, the CDR3 is TGCGCCAGCAGCCTCGGGAATGAGCAGTTCTTC. The chain couples TRBV4-1 to TRBJ2-1, with D hard to call. V lost 4 bases and J 7 bases, leaving 5 bases between the germline ends. Per germline, CDR1 MGHRA and CDR2 YSYEKL. CDR3 length: 11 residues.

The rearrangement joins TRBV19 to TRBJ2-1; D tentatively fits TRBD1 or TRBD2 (6 bases each). Germline-derived CDR1 and CDR2 are LNHDA and SQIVND (reference sequence). CDR3 length: 17 amino acids. V lost 6 bases to trimming and J lost 0 bases, with 18 bases between them. DNA for the CDR3: TGTGCCAGTAGGATTAGGGGGGCCGGGAGCTCCTACAATGAGCAGTTCTTC. As protein: CASRIRGAGSSYNEQFF.

The rearrangement joins TRBV4-2 to TRBJ2-2, with TRBD1 matching 7 bases. V trimming: 1 base; J trimming: 6 bases; junction bases outside the gene matches: 5. CDR1 and CDR2 (germline): LGHNA, YNFKEQ. CDR3 length: 15 residues. CDR3 DNA: TGTGCCAGCAGCCAAGCTACAGGGGACGCCGGGGAGCTGTTTTTT. This sequence encodes CASSQATGDAGELFF.

The chain links TRBV5-3 to TRBJ2-3; weak D call: TRBD2 (6 bases). TRBV5-3 is identified as an open reading frame with a role that is uncertain. The CDR3 extends over 16 amino acids. The V end lost 4 bases, the J end lost 1 base, and 16 bases lay between the germline ends. CDR3 in amino acids: CARSKTPSDGTDTQYF. In DNA, the CDR3 is TGTGCCAGAAGCAAAACCCCTAGCGACGGCACAGATACGCAGTATTTT.

V gene TRBV4-1 combines with J gene TRBJ1-5; D might be TRBD1 (5 bases). V lost 1 base to trimming and J lost 6 bases, with 10 bases between them. Germline loops: CDR1 MGHRA, CDR2 YSYEKL. This CDR3 has 14 amino acids. Here the CDR3 DNA reads TGCGCCAGCAGCCAAGTCGACAGCGGTCAGCCCCAGCATTTT. It encodes CASSQVDSGQPQHF.

The chain is built from TRBV15 and TRBJ1-1, with D unresolved. V was shortened by 11 bases and J by 5 bases, with 12 bases between the two germline ends. The CDR3 has 11 residues. Germline V CDR1 and CDR2: LNHNV, YYDKDF (reference sequence). Here the CDR3 reads CAAKVGTEAFF. The CDR3 DNA sequence: TGTGCCGCCAAGGTGGGAACTGAAGCTTTCTTT. The full variable domain, with the rest looked up from reference TRBV15 and TRBJ1-1, is DAMVIQNPRYQVTQFGKPVTLSCSQTLNHNVMYWYQQKSSQAPKLLFHYYDKDFNNEADTPDNFQSRRPNTSFCFLDIRSPGLGDTAMYLCAAKVGTEAFFGQGTRLTVV.

This chain uses TRBV7-2 with TRBJ1-3; unclear D gene. With 0 bases removed from V and 0 bases from J, the gap between germline ends came to 6 bases. The germline V gene has CDR1 SGHTA and CDR2 FQGNSA. The CDR3 is 15 amino acids. The chain's CDR3 is CASSLAGSSGNTIYF. CDR3 nucleotides: TGTGCCAGCAGCTTAGCAGGGAGCTCTGGAAACACCATATATTTT.

This chain links TRBV11-2 with TRBJ2-1, with D maybe TRBD2 (6 bases). Per the germline V gene, CDR1 is SGHAT and CDR2 is FQNNGV. CDR3 size: 16 residues. V was trimmed by 4 bases and J by 11 bases, leaving 24 bases between them. The CDR3 loop is CASSSFRDSTELQQFF. DNA of the CDR3: TGTGCCAGCAGCTCCTTCCGGGACTCCACGGAATTGCAGCAGTTCTTC.

The J gene is TRBJ2-3, the V gene TRBV9; D is undetermined. Germline values: CDR1 SGDLS, CDR2 YYNGEE. The CDR3 contains 14 residues. The V gene lost 0 bases and the J gene lost 1 base, with 6 bases spanning the gap. The CDR3 DNA sequence: TGTGCCAGCAGCGTAGCTAGGCGCACAGATACGCAGTATTTT. Translation: CASSVARRTDTQYF.

V gene TRBV27 combines with J gene TRBJ2-7, with 8 bases aligning to TRBD1. Trimming removed 6 bases from V and 2 bases from J; junction bases left unmatched: 6. There are 14 residues in the CDR3. Germline CDR1 reads MNHEY; CDR2 reads SMNVEV (reference sequence). DNA of the CDR3: TGTGCCAGCAGCCGGACAGGGTTACCCTACGAGCAGTACTTC. Protein product: CASSRTGLPYEQYF.

The chain couples TRBV7-9 to TRBJ1-1; TRBD1 matches at 11 bases. The CDR3 runs to 16 residues. The V gene end was trimmed by 6 bases and the J gene end by 4 bases; junction bases not matched to a gene: 10. In germline, CDR1 is SEHNR, CDR2 FQNEAQ (reference sequence). The CDR3 loop reads CASRLTGTGGFTEAFF. The CDR3 region has the DNA TGTGCCAGCAGACTAACCGGGACAGGGGGTTTCACTGAAGCTTTCTTT. The complete variable domain, with remaining parts taken from reference TRBV7-9 and TRBJ1-1, reads DTGVSQNPRHKITKRGQNVTFRCDPISEHNRLYWYRQTLGQGPEFLTYFQNEAQLEKSRLLSDRFSAERPKGSFSTLEIQRTEQGDSAMYLCASRLTGTGGFTEAFFGQGTRLTVV.

The chain combines TRBV4-3 with TRBJ2-7; a weak D match, TRBD1 (6 bases). Germline lookup yields CDR1 LGHNA and CDR2 YSLEER. Trimming pared 5 bases from V and 3 bases from J, leaving 17 bases between. The CDR3 length is 15 residues. The CDR3 region has the DNA TGCGCCAGCAGCAAAAACCGGGACATACGCTACGAGCAGTACTTC. Translated: CASSKNRDIRYEQYF.

By share, this clone ranks as medium-sized. The chain joins TRBV4-3 to TRBJ1-6, with D tentatively TRBD1 (5 bases). This CDR3 comprises 15 residues. Trimming shortened V by 0 bases and J by 9 bases, and 12 bases separated the two germline ends. The V gene's germline CDR1 is LGHNA and CDR2 YSLEER. The CDR3 loop is CASSQEWGFGSPLHF. For the CDR3, the DNA is TGCGCCAGCAGCCAAGAATGGGGGTTCGGTTCACCCCTCCACTTT.

The rearrangement joins TRBV4-1 to TRBJ1-2; D gene uncertain. There are 13 residues in the CDR3. The germline V gene encodes CDR1 MGHRA and CDR2 YSYEKL. The V and J ends lost 0 bases and 6 bases respectively, with 8 bases between them. CDR3 sequence (DNA): TGCGCCAGCAGCCAAGATGGCCTGGATGGCTACACCTTC. Translating it yields CASSQDGLDGYTF.

This clone was counted a single time. The chain joins TRBV10-3 to TRBJ2-2; maybe TRBD2 (6 bases). V was trimmed by 8 bases and J by 1 base, leaving 11 bases between them. Germline values: CDR1 ENHRY, CDR2 SYGVKD. The CDR3 runs to 14 residues. The DNA for the CDR3 is TGTGCCATCGGGAGGTCTAAGAACACCGGGGAGCTGTTTTTT. Its translation: CAIGRSKNTGELFF.

The V and J genes are TRBV19 and TRBJ2-5; no definite D call. V gave up 4 bases and J gave up 0 bases, with 9 bases separating them. The CDR3 extends over 14 amino acids. Germline V gives CDR1 LNHDA, CDR2 SQIVND (reference sequence). The CDR3, as DNA: TGTGCCAGTAGTACGACCTTGTACCAAGAGACCCAGTACTTC. This translates into CASSTTLYQETQYF.

The chain has TRBV7-9 and TRBJ2-7, with 7 positions matching TRBD1. The CDR3 contains 14 residues. The V segment lost 5 bases and the J segment 0 bases; nucleotides outside the gene matches: 4. CDR1 and CDR2 (germline): SEHNR, FQNEAQ (reference sequence). The CDR3 DNA sequence: TGTGCCAGCAGCCCTTGGGACAGCTCCTACGAGCAGTACTTC. This encodes CASSPWDSSYEQYF.

The gene calls are TRBV7-9 and TRBJ2-1, with TRBD2 matching over 8 bases. Trimming at V came to 5 bases and at J to 3 bases, leaving 9 bases not matched to a gene. There are 16 residues in the CDR3. In germline, CDR1 is SEHNR, CDR2 FQNEAQ (reference sequence). The CDR3 bases are TGTGCCAGCAGCCTACCGGGGACTAGGTTCTACAATGAGCAGTTCTTC. Amino acids: CASSLPGTRFYNEQFF.

The V gene is TRBV6-5, the J gene TRBJ1-1; D gene uncertain. The germline V and J ends were trimmed by 4 bases and 1 base, with 7 bases remaining between them. Looked up from germline, CDR1 is MNHEY and CDR2 is SVGAGI. The CDR3 extends over 13 amino acids. CDR3 loop: CASSSTENTEAFF. CDR3 DNA sequence: TGTGCCAGCAGTTCCACAGAGAACACTGAAGCTTTCTTT.

CDR3 nucleotide sequence: TGCAGCGTTGGTAGCTCCTACGAGCAGTACTTC. Protein sequence: CSVGSSYEQYF. The gene calls are TRBV29-1 and TRBJ2-7; no firm D call. The germline V gene has CDR1 SQVTM and CDR2 ANQGSEA. Trimming removed 4 bases at V and 0 bases at J, with 4 bases between. The CDR3 runs 11 residues.

The chain has TRBV2 and TRBJ2-1; D might be TRBD1 or TRBD2, each matching 5 bases. The CDR3 spans 13 residues. CDR1 and CDR2 (germline): SNHLY, FYNNEI. Trimming took off 4 bases at V and 7 bases at J, with 11 bases between the two ends. CDR3 region: CASSARWGNEQFF. As DNA, the CDR3 is TGTGCCAGCAGTGCCCGATGGGGGAATGAGCAGTTCTTC.

This clone has more than one count but fewer than ten. The chain recombines TRBV7-6 with TRBJ1-2; D unclear. The length of the CDR3 is 13 residues. Germline CDR1 is SGHVS and CDR2 is FNYEAQ. Trimming shortened V by 8 bases and J by 4 bases, and 14 bases separated the two germline ends. Here the CDR3 DNA reads TGTGCCAGCGGCACAGCAAATACCTATGGCTACACCTTC. This sequence encodes CASGTANTYGYTF.